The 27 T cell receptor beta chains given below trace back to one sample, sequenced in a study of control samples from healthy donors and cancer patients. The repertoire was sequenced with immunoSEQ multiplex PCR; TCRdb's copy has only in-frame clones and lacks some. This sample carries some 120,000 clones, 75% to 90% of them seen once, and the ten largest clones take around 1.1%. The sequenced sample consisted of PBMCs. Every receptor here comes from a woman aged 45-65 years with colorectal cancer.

The CDR3 spells CAISESMAGDPRRETQYF. The DNA for the CDR3 is TGTGCCATCAGTGAGTCCATGGCGGGGGATCCCCGGCGGGAGACCCAGTACTTC. The J gene is TRBJ2-5, the V gene TRBV10-3, with 7 bases identical to TRBD2. V was clipped by 0 bases and J by 5 bases; unmatched bases: 15. The CDR3 covers 18 residues. Per the germline V gene, CDR1 is ENHRY and CDR2 is SYGVKD.

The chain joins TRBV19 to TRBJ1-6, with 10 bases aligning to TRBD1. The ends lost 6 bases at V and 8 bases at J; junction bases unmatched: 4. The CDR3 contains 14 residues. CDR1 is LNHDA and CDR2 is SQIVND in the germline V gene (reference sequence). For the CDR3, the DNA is TGTGCCAGTAGGACAGGGGGCGATTATTCACCCCTCCACTTT. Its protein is CASRTGGDYSPLHF.

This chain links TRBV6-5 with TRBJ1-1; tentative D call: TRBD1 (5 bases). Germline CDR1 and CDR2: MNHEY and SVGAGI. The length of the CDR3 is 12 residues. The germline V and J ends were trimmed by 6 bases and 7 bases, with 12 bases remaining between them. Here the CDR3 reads CASRVGAGEAFF. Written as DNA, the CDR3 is TGTGCCAGCAGAGTAGGGGCGGGTGAAGCTTTCTTT.

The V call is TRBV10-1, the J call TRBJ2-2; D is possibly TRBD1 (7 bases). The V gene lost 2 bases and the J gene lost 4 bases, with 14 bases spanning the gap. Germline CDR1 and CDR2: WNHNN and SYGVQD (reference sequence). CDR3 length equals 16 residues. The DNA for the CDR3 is TGCGCCAGCAGTGAGCCTCAGGGGGGCGGCACCGGGGAGCTGTTTTTT. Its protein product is CASSEPQGGGTGELFF.

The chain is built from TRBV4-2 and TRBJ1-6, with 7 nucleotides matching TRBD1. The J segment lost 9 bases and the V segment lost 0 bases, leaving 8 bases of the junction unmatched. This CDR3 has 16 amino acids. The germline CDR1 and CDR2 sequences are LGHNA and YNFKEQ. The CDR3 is CASSQDGQDVSSPLHF. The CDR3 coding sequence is TGTGCCAGCAGCCAAGATGGACAGGATGTGAGTTCACCCCTCCACTTT.

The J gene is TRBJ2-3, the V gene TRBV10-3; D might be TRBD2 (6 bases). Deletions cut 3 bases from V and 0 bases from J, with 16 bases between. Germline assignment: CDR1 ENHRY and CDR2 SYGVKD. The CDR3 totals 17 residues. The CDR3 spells CAISEFALGGSTDTQYF. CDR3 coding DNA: TGTGCCATCAGTGAATTTGCTTTGGGGGGAAGCACAGATACGCAGTATTTT.

In DNA, the CDR3 is TGTGCCAGCAGTTCGATTCTCGAGCAGTACTTC. This gives the protein CASSSILEQYF. The chain carries TRBV2 and TRBJ2-7; D gene unclear. V lost 5 bases, J lost 6 bases, and 8 bases lay in between. The V gene's germline CDR1 is SNHLY and CDR2 FYNNEI. CDR3 length: 11 amino acids. The complete variable domain, with remaining parts taken from reference TRBV2 and TRBJ2-7, reads EPEVTQTPSHQVTQMGQEVILRCVPISNHLYFYWYRQILGQKVEFLVSFYNNEISEKSEIFDDQFSVERPDGSNFTLKIRSTKLEDSAMYFCASSSILEQYFGPGTRLTVT.

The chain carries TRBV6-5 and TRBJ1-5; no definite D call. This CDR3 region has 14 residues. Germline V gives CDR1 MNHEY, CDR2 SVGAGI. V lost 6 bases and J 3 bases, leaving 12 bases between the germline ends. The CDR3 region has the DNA TGTGCCAGCAGACACCGGGCGACCAATCAGCCCCAGCATTTT. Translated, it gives CASRHRATNQPQHF.

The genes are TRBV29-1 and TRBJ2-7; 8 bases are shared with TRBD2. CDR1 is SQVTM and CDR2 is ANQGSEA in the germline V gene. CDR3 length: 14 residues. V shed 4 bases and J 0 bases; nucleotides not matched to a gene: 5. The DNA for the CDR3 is TGCAGCGTTGCCCAGCGGGGGAGCTCCTACGAGCAGTACTTC. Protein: CSVAQRGSSYEQYF.

The CDR3 DNA reads TGTGCCAGCAGCTCGGACAGGGAGTACACTGAAGCTTTCTTT. Protein sequence: CASSSDREYTEAFF. The chain joins TRBV5-6 to TRBJ1-1, with 8 nucleotides matching TRBD1. Germline CDR1 SGHDT, CDR2 YYEEEE. The CDR3 covers 14 residues. With V trimmed by 3 bases and J by 3 bases, 4 bases remained unmatched.

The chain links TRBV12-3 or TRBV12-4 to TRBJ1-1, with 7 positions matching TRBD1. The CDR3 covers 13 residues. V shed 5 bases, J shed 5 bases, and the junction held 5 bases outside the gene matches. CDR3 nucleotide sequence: TGTGCCAGCAGTACCTACAGGGGAACTGAAGCTTTCTTT. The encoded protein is CASSTYRGTEAFF.

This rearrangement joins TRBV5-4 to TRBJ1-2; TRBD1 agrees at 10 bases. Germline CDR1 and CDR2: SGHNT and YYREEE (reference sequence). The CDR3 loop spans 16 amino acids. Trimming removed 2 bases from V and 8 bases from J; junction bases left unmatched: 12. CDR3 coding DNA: TGTGCCAGCAGCTTTCGCCCCGACAGGGGGCGGGCAGGCTACACCTTC. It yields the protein CASSFRPDRGRAGYTF.

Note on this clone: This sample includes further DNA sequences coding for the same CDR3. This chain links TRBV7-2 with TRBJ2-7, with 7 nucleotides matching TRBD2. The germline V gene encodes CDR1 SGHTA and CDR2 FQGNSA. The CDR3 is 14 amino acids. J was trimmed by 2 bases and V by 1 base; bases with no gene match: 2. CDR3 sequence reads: CASSLGRGTYEQYF. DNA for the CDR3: TGTGCCAGCAGCTTAGGGCGGGGGACCTACGAGCAGTACTTC. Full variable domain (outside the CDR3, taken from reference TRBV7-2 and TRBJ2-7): GAGVSQSPSNKVTEKGKDVELRCDPISGHTALYWYRQSLGQGLEFLIYFQGNSAPDKSGLPSDRFSAERTGGSVSTLTIQRTQQEDSAVYLCASSLGRGTYEQYFGPGTRLTVT.

The CDR3 sequence is CASSGIRGAGEQYF. The CDR3, as DNA: TGTGCCAGCAGTGGGATCCGGGGGGCGGGAGAGCAGTACTTC. The chain joins TRBV2 to TRBJ2-7; D may be TRBD2 (7 bases). Germline V gene data show CDR1 as SNHLY and CDR2 as FYNNEI. The V and J ends lost 4 bases and 7 bases respectively, with 17 bases between them. This CDR3 spans 14 amino acids.

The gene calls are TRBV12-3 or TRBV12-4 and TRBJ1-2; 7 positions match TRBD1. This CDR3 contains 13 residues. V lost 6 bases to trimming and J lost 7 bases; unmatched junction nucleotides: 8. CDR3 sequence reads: CASRTTGMFGYTF. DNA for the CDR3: TGTGCCAGCAGGACGACAGGGATGTTTGGCTACACCTTC.

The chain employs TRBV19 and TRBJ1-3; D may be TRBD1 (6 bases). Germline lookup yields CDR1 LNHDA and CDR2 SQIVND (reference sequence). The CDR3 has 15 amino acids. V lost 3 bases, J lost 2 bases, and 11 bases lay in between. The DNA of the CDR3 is TGTGCCAGTAGTATGGGGGCCGGGCCTGGAAACACCATATATTTT. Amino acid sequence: CASSMGAGPGNTIYF.

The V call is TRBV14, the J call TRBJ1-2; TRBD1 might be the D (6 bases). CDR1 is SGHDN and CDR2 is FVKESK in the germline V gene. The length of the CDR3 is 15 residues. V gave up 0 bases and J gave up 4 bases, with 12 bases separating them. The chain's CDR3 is CASSQDQDSFYGYTF. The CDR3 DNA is TGTGCCAGCAGCCAAGACCAGGACAGCTTCTATGGCTACACCTTC. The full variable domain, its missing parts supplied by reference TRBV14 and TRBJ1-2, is EAGVTQFPSHSVIEKGQTVTLRCDPISGHDNLYWYRRVMGKEIKFLLHFVKESKQDESGMPNNRFLAERTGGTYSTLKVQPAELEDSGVYFCASSQDQDSFYGYTFGSGTRLTVV.

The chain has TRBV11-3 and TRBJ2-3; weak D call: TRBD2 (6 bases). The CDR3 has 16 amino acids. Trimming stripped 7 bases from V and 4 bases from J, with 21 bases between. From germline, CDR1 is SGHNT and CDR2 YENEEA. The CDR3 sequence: CASTPRGFEGADTQYF. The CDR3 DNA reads TGTGCCAGCACCCCCCGGGGGTTCGAAGGCGCAGATACGCAGTATTTT.

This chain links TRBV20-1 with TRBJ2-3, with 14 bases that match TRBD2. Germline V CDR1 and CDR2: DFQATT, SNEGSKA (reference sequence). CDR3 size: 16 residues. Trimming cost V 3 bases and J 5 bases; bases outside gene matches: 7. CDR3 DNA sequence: TGCAGTGCTAGTGGGGGACTAGCGGGAGCGCAAGATACGCAGTATTTT. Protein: CSASGGLAGAQDTQYF.

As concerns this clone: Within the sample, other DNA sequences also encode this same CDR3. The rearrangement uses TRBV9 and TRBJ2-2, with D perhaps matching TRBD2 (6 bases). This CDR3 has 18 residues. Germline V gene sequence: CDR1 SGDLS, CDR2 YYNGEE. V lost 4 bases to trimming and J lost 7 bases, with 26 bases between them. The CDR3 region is CASSHVDLSGTRHGELFF. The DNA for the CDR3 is TGTGCCAGCAGCCACGTGGACCTTAGCGGCACCAGGCACGGGGAGCTGTTTTTT.

CDR3 residues: CSVVDLDHGYTF. As DNA, the CDR3 is TGCAGCGTCGTTGACCTAGACCATGGCTACACCTTC. The rearrangement uses TRBV29-1 and TRBJ1-2; the D is unclear. Germline V CDR1 and CDR2: SQVTM, ANQGSEA. The CDR3 covers 12 residues. V shed 6 bases and J shed 6 bases, with 14 bases lying between them.

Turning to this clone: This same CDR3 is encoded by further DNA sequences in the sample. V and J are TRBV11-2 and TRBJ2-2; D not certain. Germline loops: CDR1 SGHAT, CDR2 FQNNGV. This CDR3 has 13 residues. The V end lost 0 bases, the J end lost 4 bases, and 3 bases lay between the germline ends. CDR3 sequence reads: CASSLDRTGELFF. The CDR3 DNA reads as TGTGCCAGCAGCTTAGATCGCACCGGGGAGCTGTTTTTT.

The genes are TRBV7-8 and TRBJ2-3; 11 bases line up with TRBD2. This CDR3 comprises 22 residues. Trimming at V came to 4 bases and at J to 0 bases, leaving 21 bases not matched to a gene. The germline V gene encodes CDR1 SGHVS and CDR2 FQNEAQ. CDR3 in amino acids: CASSSTRALAGGGERSTDTQYF. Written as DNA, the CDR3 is TGTGCCAGCAGCTCCACCCGGGCTCTAGCGGGAGGTGGGGAGCGAAGCACAGATACGCAGTATTTT.

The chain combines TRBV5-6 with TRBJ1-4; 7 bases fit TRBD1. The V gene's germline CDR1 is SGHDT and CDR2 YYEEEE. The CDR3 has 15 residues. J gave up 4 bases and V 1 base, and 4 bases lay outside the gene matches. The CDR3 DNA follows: TGTGCCAGCAGCTTGCCCGACAGGGTTAATGAAAAACTGTTTTTT. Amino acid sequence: CASSLPDRVNEKLFF.

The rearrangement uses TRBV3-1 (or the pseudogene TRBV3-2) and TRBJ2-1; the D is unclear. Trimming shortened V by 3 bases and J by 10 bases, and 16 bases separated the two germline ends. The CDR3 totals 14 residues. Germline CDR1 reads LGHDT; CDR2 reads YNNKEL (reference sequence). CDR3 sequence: CASSQTRVLGEQFF. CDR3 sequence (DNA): TGTGCCAGCAGCCAGACCCGAGTTCTCGGGGAGCAGTTCTTC.

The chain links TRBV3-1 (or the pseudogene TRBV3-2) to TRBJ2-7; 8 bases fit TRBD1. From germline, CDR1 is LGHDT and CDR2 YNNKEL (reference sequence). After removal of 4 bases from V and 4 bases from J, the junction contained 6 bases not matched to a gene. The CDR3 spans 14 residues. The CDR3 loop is CASSLGTGNYEQYF. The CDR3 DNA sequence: TGTGCCAGCAGCCTGGGGACAGGAAATTACGAGCAGTACTTC.

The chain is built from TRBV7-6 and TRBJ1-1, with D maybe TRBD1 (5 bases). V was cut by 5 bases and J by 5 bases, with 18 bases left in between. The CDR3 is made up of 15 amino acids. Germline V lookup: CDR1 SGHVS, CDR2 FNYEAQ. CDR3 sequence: CASSPGTLIETEAFF. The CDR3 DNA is TGTGCCAGCAGCCCCGGGACCCTCATTGAGACTGAAGCTTTCTTT. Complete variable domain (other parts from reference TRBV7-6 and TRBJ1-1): GAGVSQSPRYKVTKRGQDVALRCDPISGHVSLYWYRQALGQGPEFLTYFNYEAQQDKSGLPNDRFSAERPEGSISTLTIQRTEQRDSAMYRCASSPGTLIETEAFFGQGTRLTVV.